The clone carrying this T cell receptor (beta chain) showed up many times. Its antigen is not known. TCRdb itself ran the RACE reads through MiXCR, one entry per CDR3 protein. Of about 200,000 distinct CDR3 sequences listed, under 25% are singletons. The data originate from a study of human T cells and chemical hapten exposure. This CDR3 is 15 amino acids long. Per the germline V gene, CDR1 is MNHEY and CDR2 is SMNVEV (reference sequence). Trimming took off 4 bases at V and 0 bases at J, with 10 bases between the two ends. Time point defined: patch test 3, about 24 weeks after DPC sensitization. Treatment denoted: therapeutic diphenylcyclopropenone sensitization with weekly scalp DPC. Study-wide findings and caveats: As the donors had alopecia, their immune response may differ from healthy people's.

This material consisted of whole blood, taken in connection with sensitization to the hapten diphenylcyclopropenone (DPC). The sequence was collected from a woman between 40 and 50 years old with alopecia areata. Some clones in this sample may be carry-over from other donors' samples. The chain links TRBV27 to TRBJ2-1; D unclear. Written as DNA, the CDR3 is TGTGCCAGCAGTTATGCCGTTGGCTCCTACAATGAGCAGTTCTTC. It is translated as CASSYAVGSYNEQFF.